This TCR beta chain is drawn from a study of blood T cell repertoires in COVID-19. Study background: Whether acute or convalescent, the COVID-19 samples came from the United States, Italy and Spain.

Source study methods: Reference gene primers were amplified, and this amplification served to estimate nucleated cell counts. Clones were read by immunoSEQ multiplex PCR, and TCRdb kept only the in-frame ones, dropping some. The DNA gave D and trimming, while V, J and clone size come from that table. The table has about 210,000 clones, 82% seen once; the top ten hold roughly 5.1%. Seattle cases were enrolled at active infection and followed longitudinally. Germline CDR1 is SGHTA and CDR2 is FQGNSA. This CDR3 is built from 17 residues. V was trimmed by 0 bases and J by 7 bases, leaving 19 bases between them.

The chain is built from TRBV7-2 and TRBJ2-4, with D possibly matching TRBD2 (5 bases). The sequence was collected from a woman in her 70s with COVID-19, enrolled during active disease. The specimen was peripheral blood. This CDR3 is CASSLAFKGHSGNIQYF. The CDR3 DNA reads as TGTGCCAGCAGCTTAGCGTTTAAGGGCCACTCGGGGAACATTCAGTACTTC.